What follows is one T cell receptor beta chain and its context. Using immunoSEQ multiplex PCR, the repertoire was profiled, and TCRdb retains in-frame clones only, with some absent. This sample yields 100,000 to 150,000 clones, of which 85% are seen a single time; approximately 30% belongs to the top ten. This specimen comes from a study of blood T cell repertoires in COVID-19. As for the study in general: Acute and convalescent COVID-19 specimens originated in the United States, Italy and Spain.

Germline V lookup: CDR1 SGHDN, CDR2 FVKESK. V dropped 6 bases and J dropped 3 bases, with 14 bases sitting between them. CDR3 size: 14 residues. The sequence came from a woman older than 75 with acute or convalescent COVID-19. The V call is TRBV14, the J call TRBJ1-1; TRBD1 might be the D (6 bases). Sequencing used peripheral blood. CDR3 residues: CASRQLQGDTEAFF. The DNA of the CDR3 is TGTGCCAGCAGACAGTTACAGGGTGACACTGAAGCTTTCTTT.